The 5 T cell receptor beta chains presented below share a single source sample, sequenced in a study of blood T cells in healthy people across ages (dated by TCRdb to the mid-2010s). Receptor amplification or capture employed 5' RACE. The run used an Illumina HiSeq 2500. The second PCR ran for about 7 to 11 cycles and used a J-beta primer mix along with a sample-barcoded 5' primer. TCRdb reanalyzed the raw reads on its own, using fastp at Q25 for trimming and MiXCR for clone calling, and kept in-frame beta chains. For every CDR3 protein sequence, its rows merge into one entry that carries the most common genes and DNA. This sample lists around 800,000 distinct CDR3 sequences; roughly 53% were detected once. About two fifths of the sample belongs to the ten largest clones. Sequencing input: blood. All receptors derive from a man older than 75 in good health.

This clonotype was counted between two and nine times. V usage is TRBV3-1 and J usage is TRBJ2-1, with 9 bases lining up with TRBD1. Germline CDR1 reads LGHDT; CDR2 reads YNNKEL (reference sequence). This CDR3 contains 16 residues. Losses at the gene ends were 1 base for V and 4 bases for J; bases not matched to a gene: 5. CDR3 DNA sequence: TGTGCCAGCAGCCAAGGAGGGACAGGGTTTTACAATGAGCAGTTCTTC. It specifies CASSQGGTGFYNEQFF.

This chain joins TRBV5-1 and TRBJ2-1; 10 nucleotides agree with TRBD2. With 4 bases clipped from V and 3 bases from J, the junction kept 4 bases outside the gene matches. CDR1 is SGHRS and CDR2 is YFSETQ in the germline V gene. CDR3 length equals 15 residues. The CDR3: CASSRAGGDYNEQFF. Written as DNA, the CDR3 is TGCGCCAGCAGCCGAGCGGGAGGGGACTACAATGAGCAGTTCTTC.

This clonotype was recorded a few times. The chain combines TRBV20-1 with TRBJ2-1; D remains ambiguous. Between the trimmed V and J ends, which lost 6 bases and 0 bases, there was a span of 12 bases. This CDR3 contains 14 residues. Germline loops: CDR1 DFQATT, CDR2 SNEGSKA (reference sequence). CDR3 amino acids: CSAEHWSSYNEQFF. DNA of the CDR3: TGCAGTGCGGAACACTGGAGCTCCTACAATGAGCAGTTCTTC.

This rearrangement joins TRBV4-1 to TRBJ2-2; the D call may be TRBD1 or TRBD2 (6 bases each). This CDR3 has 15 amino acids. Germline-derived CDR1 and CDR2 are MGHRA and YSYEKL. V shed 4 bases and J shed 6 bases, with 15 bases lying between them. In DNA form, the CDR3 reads TGCGCCAGCAGCCGAGCGAGGGGGGTTCCCGGGGAGCTGTTTTTT. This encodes CASSRARGVPGELFF.

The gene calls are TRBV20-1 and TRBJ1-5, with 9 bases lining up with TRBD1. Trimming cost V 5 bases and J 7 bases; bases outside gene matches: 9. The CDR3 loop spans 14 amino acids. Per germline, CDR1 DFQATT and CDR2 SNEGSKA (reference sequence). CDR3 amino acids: CSAQDRQGVQPQHF. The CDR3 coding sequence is TGCAGTGCTCAGGATCGACAGGGGGTGCAGCCCCAGCATTTT.